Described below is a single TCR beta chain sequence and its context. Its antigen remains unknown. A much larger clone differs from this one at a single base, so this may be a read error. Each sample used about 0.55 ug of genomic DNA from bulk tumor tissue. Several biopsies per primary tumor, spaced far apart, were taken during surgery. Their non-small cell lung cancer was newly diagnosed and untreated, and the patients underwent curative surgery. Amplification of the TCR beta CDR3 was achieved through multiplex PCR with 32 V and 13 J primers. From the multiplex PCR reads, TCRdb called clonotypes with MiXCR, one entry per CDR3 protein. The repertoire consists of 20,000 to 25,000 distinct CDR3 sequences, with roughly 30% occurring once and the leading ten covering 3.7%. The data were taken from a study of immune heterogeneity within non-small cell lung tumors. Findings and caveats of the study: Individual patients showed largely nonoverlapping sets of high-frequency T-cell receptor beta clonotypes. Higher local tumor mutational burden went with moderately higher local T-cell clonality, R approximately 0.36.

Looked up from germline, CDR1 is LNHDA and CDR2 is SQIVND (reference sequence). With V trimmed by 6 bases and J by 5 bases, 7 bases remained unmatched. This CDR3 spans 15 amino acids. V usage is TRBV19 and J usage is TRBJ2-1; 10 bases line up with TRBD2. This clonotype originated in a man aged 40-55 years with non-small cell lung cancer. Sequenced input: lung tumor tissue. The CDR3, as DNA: TGTGCCAGTAGCCACGCGGGACTAGCGAACAATGAGCAGTTCTTC. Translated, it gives CASSHAGLANNEQFF.